The 26 T cell receptor beta chains below come from one sample, sequenced in a study of early T cells in non-severe SARS-CoV-2 infection (dated by TCRdb to the early 2020s). Library creation used 5' RACE. The instrument given in TCRdb is NextSeq 500. Starting from the raw public reads, TCRdb applied fastp trimming at Q25, assembled clones with MiXCR and retained in-frame beta chains. Rows are unified per CDR3 protein, each entry keeping the most common DNA and genes. The sample profile shows roughly 50,000 distinct CDR3 sequences; roughly 8% of them were found once. In total, the top ten clones hold roughly a tenth of the sample. The specimen was whole blood, collected at baseline. The receptors were gathered from an adult who was a healthcare worker with PCR-confirmed SARS-CoV-2 infection or an uninfected control (not recorded which).

The J gene is TRBJ2-7, the V gene TRBV5-1; the D is unclear. Trimming shortened V by 0 bases and J by 6 bases, and 7 bases separated the two germline ends. This CDR3 has 12 amino acids. The V gene's germline CDR1 is SGHRS and CDR2 YFSETQ. This CDR3 is CASSLEWPEQYF. The CDR3 region has the DNA TGCGCCAGCAGCTTGGAGTGGCCCGAGCAGTACTTC.

This clonotype has ten or more counts. One junction end disagrees with the germline gene, perhaps due to a read error. The chain combines TRBV20-1 with TRBJ2-7; unclear D gene. CDR1 and CDR2 (germline): DFQATT, SNEGSKA (reference sequence). The length of the CDR3 is 15 residues. CDR3 in DNA: TGCAGTGCTAGAGTACGCGTACTCGCTTCCTACGAGCGGTACTTC. Amino acids: CSARVRVLASYERYF.

V gene TRBV28 combines with J gene TRBJ2-5, with 9 bases matching TRBD2. V lost 5 bases and J lost 5; bases outside the gene matches: 12. Per the germline V gene, CDR1 is MDHEN and CDR2 is SYDVKM. The CDR3 has 16 amino acids. The CDR3 protein is CASSTWASGVGETQYF. In DNA form, the CDR3 reads TGTGCCAGCAGTACGTGGGCTAGCGGGGTCGGGGAGACCCAGTACTTC.

This clonotype was counted many times. The rearrangement uses TRBV10-3 and TRBJ1-2; TRBD1 matches at 10 bases. Trimming removed 9 bases from V and 8 bases from J; junction bases left unmatched: 9. Germline loops: CDR1 ENHRY, CDR2 SYGVKD. This CDR3 is 13 amino acids long. The CDR3 loop is CAIWGTGVSGYTF. The CDR3 bases are TGTGCCATATGGGGGACAGGGGTTAGCGGCTACACCTTC.

This clonotype has a handful of counts. This chain uses TRBV28 with TRBJ2-1; 10 nucleotides agree with TRBD2. With 3 bases clipped from V and 2 bases from J, the junction kept 4 bases outside the gene matches. This CDR3 spans 16 amino acids. CDR1 is MDHEN, CDR2 SYDVKM, per germline. In DNA, the CDR3 is TGTGCCAGCAGTTTGGCTAGCGGGAGAACCTACAATGAGCAGTTCTTC. Protein product: CASSLASGRTYNEQFF. Variable domain in full (rest from reference TRBV28 and TRBJ2-1): DVKVTQSSRYLVKRTGEKVFLECVQDMDHENMFWYRQDPGLGLRLIYFSYDVKMKEKGDIPEGYSVSREKKERFSLILESASTNQTSMYLCASSLASGRTYNEQFFGPGTRLTVL.

In its sample, this clonotype was seen once. This sequence joins TRBV19 and TRBJ2-6; 8 nucleotides agree with TRBD2. The germline gives CDR1 LNHDA, CDR2 SQIVND (reference sequence). This CDR3 is 18 amino acids long. V was clipped by 0 bases and J by 2 bases; unmatched bases: 6. This CDR3 reads CASSIEGGRRPGANVLTF. CDR3 nucleotides: TGTGCCAGTAGTATAGAAGGCGGGAGGCGCCCTGGGGCCAACGTCCTGACTTTC.

Worth noting for this clonotype: A much larger clone sits a single nucleotide away, making a read error possible. Here the CDR3 omits its conserved ending phenylalanine or tryptophan, so a read error is the likely source. DNA for the CDR3: TGTGCCAGTAGTCGACCGGGGGACAGGGTTGACAATGAGCAGTTCATC. The encoded protein is CASSRPGDRVDNEQFI. This chain connects TRBV19 to TRBJ2-1; 9 bases are a match to TRBD1. Per the germline V gene, CDR1 is LNHDA and CDR2 is SQIVND (reference sequence). V lost 5 bases to trimming and J lost 5 bases; unmatched junction nucleotides: 10. The CDR3 spans 16 residues.

Details on this clonotype: A read error is possible here, since a much larger clone lies one base away. V and J are TRBV7-6 and TRBJ2-7, with a tentative D call TRBD1 (6 bases). CDR3 length: 15 amino acids. V lost 1 base to trimming and J lost 2 bases, with 12 bases between them. The germline CDR1 and CDR2 sequences are SGHVS and FNYEAQ. The CDR3 is CASSLGTEETYEQYF. CDR3 nucleotide sequence: TGTGCCAGCAGCTTAGGGACAGAGGAAACCTACGAGCAGTACTTC.

This clonotype was counted at least ten times. The CDR3 DNA follows: TGTGCCAGCAGTCCCGCGGGGAGCACAGATACGCAGTATTTT. Translating gives CASSPAGSTDTQYF. This chain joins TRBV12-3 or TRBV12-4 and TRBJ2-3, with D perhaps TRBD2 (6 bases). V lost 5 bases, J lost 0 bases, and 9 bases lay in between. CDR3 length: 14 amino acids.

The rearrangement joins TRBV4-1 to TRBJ2-1, with 9 nucleotides matching TRBD2. The CDR3 covers 15 residues. V shed 0 bases, J shed 7 bases, and the junction held 4 bases outside the gene matches. CDR1 and CDR2 (germline): MGHRA, YSYEKL. The CDR3 sequence is CASSQEVTSGNEQFF. CDR3 sequence (DNA): TGCGCCAGCAGCCAAGAAGTAACTAGCGGGAATGAGCAGTTCTTC.

This clonotype appeared many times. CDR3 sequence: CASSPRRSGVGDTQYF. In DNA form, the CDR3 reads TGTGCCAGCAGTCCGCGCCGTTCGGGAGTGGGAGATACGCAGTATTTT. The rearrangement uses TRBV12-3 or TRBV12-4 and TRBJ2-3, with D possibly being TRBD2 (6 bases). CDR3 length equals 16 residues. V lost 5 bases to trimming and J lost 5 bases, with 20 bases between them.

There are a few counts of this clonotype. V usage is TRBV27 and J usage is TRBJ2-4; TRBD1 matches 8 bases. V lost 6 bases and J lost 0; bases outside the gene matches: 7. The CDR3 runs to 16 residues. The germline gives CDR1 MNHEY, CDR2 SMNVEV (reference sequence). CDR3: CASRDWTGQAKNIQYF. The DNA for the CDR3 is TGTGCCAGCAGGGACTGGACAGGGCAAGCCAAAAACATTCAGTACTTC.

This clonotype appeared many times. The chain couples TRBV6-6 to TRBJ2-1; a weak D match, TRBD1 (6 bases). The CDR3 length is 15 residues. V lost 6 bases, J lost 1 base, and 13 bases lay in between. CDR1 is MNHNY, CDR2 SVGAGI, per germline (reference sequence). Here the CDR3 reads CASSPETGSYNEQFF. The CDR3 coding sequence is TGTGCCAGCAGCCCGGAAACAGGGTCCTACAATGAGCAGTTCTTC.

This clonotype was seen many times. The chain recombines TRBV12-3 or TRBV12-4 with TRBJ2-7, with no clear D. The V gene lost 4 bases and the J gene lost 2 bases, with 6 bases spanning the gap. This CDR3 is built from 12 residues. The CDR3 reads CASSSPTYEQYF. For the CDR3, the DNA is TGTGCCAGCAGTTCCCCTACCTACGAGCAGTACTTC.

The chain has TRBV28 and TRBJ2-3; the D call may be TRBD1 or TRBD2 (5 bases each). The CDR3 runs to 14 residues. The V and J ends lost 6 bases and 5 bases respectively, with 15 bases between them. The germline CDR1 and CDR2 sequences are MDHEN and SYDVKM. The CDR3 coding sequence is TGTGCCAGCAGACGCCACCGGGACGGAGATACGCAGTATTTT. It is translated as CASRRHRDGDTQYF.

V gene TRBV20-1 combines with J gene TRBJ2-5; possible D gene TRBD1, 5 bases. The CDR3 contains 15 residues. Germline CDR1 DFQATT, CDR2 SNEGSKA (reference sequence). V lost 0 bases, J lost 1 base, and 12 bases lay in between. CDR3: CSARDSATGQETQYF. The CDR3 nucleotides read TGCAGTGCTAGAGATTCTGCAACAGGCCAAGAGACCCAGTACTTC.

This clonotype was seen repeatedly, ten times or more. The chain couples TRBV20-1 to TRBJ2-3; D may be TRBD2 (6 bases). V dropped 5 bases and J dropped 0 bases, with 15 bases sitting between them. This CDR3 spans 15 amino acids. Germline lookup yields CDR1 DFQATT and CDR2 SNEGSKA (reference sequence). This CDR3 is CSAVFGGSSTDTQYF. In DNA, the CDR3 is TGCAGTGCTGTATTTGGGGGGTCTAGCACAGATACGCAGTATTTT.

This clonotype was observed many times. This chain connects TRBV7-6 to TRBJ2-7; perhaps D is TRBD1 or TRBD2 (5 bases each). Germline V lookup: CDR1 SGHVS, CDR2 FNYEAQ. The V and J ends lost 5 bases and 2 bases respectively, with 16 bases between them. CDR3 length: 15 residues. Here the CDR3 reads CASSPLTGRTYEQYF. CDR3 bases: TGTGCCAGCAGCCCACTTACGGGACGAACCTACGAGCAGTACTTC.

The sample holds many counts of this clonotype. The V gene is TRBV4-1, the J gene TRBJ2-7; no firm D call. Germline CDR1 reads MGHRA; CDR2 reads YSYEKL. The V gene lost 3 bases and the J gene lost 7 bases, with 13 bases spanning the gap. This CDR3 is 13 amino acids long. The CDR3 bases are TGCGCCAGCAGCCAGGTCTACAGTGAGGAGCAGTACTTC. It yields the protein CASSQVYSEEQYF.

The V call is TRBV5-5, the J call TRBJ2-1; either TRBD1 or TRBD2 may supply D (6 bases each). CDR3 length: 15 residues. V was cut by 5 bases and J by 3 bases, with 15 bases left in between. Germline V gene data show CDR1 as SGHKS and CDR2 as YYEKEE (reference sequence). CDR3 amino acids: CASRQGEGGYNEQFF. The CDR3 nucleotides read TGTGCCAGCAGACAGGGAGAGGGAGGCTACAATGAGCAGTTCTTC.

Regarding this clonotype: A much larger clone is a single base away; this may be a read error. This chain links TRBV7-2 with TRBJ2-1; D uncertain. Germline loops: CDR1 SGHTA, CDR2 FQGNSA. The CDR3 runs 11 residues. CDR3 bases: TGTGTCAGCAGCCCGCTCAATGAGCAGTTCTTC. It translates to CVSSPLNEQFF.

This clonotype was seen ten or more times. This chain uses TRBV6-5 with TRBJ2-7, with D perhaps matching TRBD2 (5 bases). This CDR3 spans 14 amino acids. V shed 5 bases and J shed 0 bases, with 11 bases lying between them. The V gene's germline CDR1 is MNHEY and CDR2 SVGAGI. The CDR3 here is CASSDEGYSYEQYF. CDR3 nucleotides: TGTGCCAGCAGTGACGAGGGATACTCCTACGAGCAGTACTTC.

In this sample, this clonotype turned up many times. J is TRBJ2-7 and V is TRBV6-2 or TRBV6-3; no firm D call. The CDR3 runs 11 residues. Between the trimmed V and J ends, which lost 6 bases and 3 bases, there was a span of 6 bases. The germline CDR1 and CDR2 sequences are MNHEY and SVGEGT. CDR3 region: CASSQRYEQYF. In DNA, the CDR3 is TGTGCCAGCAGCCAACGCTACGAGCAGTACTTC.

This clonotype showed up many times. V usage is TRBV6-2 or TRBV6-3 and J usage is TRBJ2-7; D call uncertain. V was pared by 0 bases and J by 1 base, with 7 bases between. The CDR3 runs to 14 residues. Germline V gives CDR1 MNHEY, CDR2 SVGEGT. The chain's CDR3 is CASSYSPSSYEQYF. In DNA, the CDR3 is TGTGCCAGCAGTTACTCACCTAGTTCCTACGAGCAGTACTTC.

V usage is TRBV3-1 and J usage is TRBJ1-2; weak D call: TRBD1 (5 bases). The CDR3 loop spans 16 amino acids. From germline, CDR1 is LGHDT and CDR2 YNNKEL (reference sequence). The V gene lost 4 bases and the J gene lost 1 base, with 16 bases spanning the gap. CDR3 in amino acids: CASSPSERRGNYGYTF. Written as DNA, the CDR3 is TGTGCCAGCAGCCCCTCCGAACGAAGGGGTAACTATGGCTACACCTTC.

The J gene is TRBJ2-7, the V gene TRBV6-1; either TRBD1 or TRBD2 may fit D (6 bases each). The V gene lost 7 bases and the J gene lost 2 bases, with 12 bases spanning the gap. Germline V lookup: CDR1 MNHNS, CDR2 SASEGT. The CDR3 has 13 amino acids. As DNA, the CDR3 is TGTGCCAGCACCGGGGGCCAAACCTACGAGCAGTACTTC. Protein product: CASTGGQTYEQYF.